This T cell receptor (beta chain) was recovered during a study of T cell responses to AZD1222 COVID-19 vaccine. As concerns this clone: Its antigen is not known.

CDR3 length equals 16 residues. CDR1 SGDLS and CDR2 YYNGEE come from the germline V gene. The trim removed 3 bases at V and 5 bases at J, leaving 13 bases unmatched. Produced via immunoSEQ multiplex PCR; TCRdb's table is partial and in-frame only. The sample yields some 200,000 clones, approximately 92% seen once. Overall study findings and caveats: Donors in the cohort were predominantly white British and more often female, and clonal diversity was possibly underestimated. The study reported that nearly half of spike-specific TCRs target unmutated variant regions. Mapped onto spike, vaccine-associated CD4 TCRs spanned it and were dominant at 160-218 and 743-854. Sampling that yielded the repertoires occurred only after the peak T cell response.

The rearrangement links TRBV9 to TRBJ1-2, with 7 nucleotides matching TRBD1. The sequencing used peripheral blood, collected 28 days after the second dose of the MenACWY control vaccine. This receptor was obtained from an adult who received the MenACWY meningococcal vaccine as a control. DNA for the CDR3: TGTGCCAGCAGCGCCGGGGCGGGCAGGGGGGTTTATGGCTACACCTTC. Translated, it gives CASSAGAGRGVYGYTF. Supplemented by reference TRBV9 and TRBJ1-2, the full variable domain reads DSGVTQTPKHLITATGQRVTLRCSPRSGDLSVYWYQQSLDQGLQFLIQYYNGEERAKGNILERFSAQQFPDLHSELNLSSLELGDSALYFCASSAGAGRGVYGYTFGSGTRLTVV.